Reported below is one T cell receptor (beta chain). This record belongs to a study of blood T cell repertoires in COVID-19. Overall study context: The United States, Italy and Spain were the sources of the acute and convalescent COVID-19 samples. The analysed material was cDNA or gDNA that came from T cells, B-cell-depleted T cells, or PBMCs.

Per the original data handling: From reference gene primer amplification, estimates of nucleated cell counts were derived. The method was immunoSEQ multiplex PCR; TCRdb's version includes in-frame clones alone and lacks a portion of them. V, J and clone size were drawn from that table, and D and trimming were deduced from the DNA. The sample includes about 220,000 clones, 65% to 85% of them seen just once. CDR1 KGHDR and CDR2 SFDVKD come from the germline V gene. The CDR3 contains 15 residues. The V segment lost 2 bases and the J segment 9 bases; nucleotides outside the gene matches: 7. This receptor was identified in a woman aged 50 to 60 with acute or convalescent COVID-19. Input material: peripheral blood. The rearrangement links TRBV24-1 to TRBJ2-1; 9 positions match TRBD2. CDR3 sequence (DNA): TGTGCCACCAGTGATTCGGGCGGGAGGGCTGGTGAGCAGTTCTTC. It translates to CATSDSGGRAGEQFF.